This T cell receptor beta chain was observed in a study of shared T cell receptors in the human thymus. This CDR3 contains 14 residues. Germline CDR1 LGHNA, CDR2 YSLEER. The ends were cut back, 0 bases at V and 2 bases at J, with 7 bases in the middle. This clone was recorded once. Data came from immunoSEQ multiplex PCR; TCRdb stores just in-frame clones and leaves some out. In the table there are about 380,000 clones, 85% to 95% of which are singletons. This receptor was identified in a human donor. The specimen was thymocytes. The J gene is TRBJ1-2, the V gene TRBV4-3; perhaps TRBD1 as D (6 bases). CDR3 protein: CASSQDRGNYGYTF. The CDR3 DNA reads as TGCGCCAGCAGCCAAGACAGGGGAAACTATGGCTACACCTTC.